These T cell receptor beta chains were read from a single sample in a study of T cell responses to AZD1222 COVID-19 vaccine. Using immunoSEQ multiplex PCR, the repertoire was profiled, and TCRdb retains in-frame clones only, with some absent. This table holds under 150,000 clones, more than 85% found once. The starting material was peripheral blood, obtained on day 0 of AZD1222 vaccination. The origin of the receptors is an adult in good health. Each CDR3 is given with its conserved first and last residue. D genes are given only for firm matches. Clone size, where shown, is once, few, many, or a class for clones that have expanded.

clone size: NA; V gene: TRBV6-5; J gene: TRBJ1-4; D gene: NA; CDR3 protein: CASRGQSRNEKLFF; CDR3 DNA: TGTGCCAGCAGAGGACAGTCAAGGAATGAAAAACTGTTTTTT
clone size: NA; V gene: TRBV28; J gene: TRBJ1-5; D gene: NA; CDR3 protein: CASSFQYSNQPQHF; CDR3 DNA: TGTGCCAGCAGTTTCCAATATAGCAATCAGCCCCAGCATTTT
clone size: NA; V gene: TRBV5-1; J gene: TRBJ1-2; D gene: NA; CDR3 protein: CASSLEGYGYTF; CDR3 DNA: TGCGCCAGCAGCTTGGAGGGCTATGGCTACACCTTC
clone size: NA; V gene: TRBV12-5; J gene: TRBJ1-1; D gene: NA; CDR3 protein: CASGLAGGGKAFF; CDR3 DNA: TGTGCTAGTGGTTTGGCTGGGGGGGGGAAAGCTTTCTTT
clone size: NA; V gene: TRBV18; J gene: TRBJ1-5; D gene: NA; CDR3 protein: CASSPDGGNQPQHF; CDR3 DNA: TGTGCCAGCTCACCAGACGGCGGCAATCAGCCCCAGCATTTT
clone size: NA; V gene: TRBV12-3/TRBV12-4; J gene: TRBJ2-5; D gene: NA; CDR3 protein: CASSGETQYF; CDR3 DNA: TGTGCCAGCAGTGGAGAGACCCAGTACTTC
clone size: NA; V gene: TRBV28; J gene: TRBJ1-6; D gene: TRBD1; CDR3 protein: CASSLDRAALHF; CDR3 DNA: TGTGCCAGCAGTTTGGACAGGGCGGCCCTCCACTTT
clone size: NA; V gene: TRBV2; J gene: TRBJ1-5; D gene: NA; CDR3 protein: CASSNRNQPQHF; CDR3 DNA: TGTGCCAGCAGTAACAGAAATCAGCCCCAGCATTTT
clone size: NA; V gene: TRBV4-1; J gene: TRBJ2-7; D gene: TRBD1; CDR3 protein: CASSPRGQGTYEQYF; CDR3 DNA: TGCGCCAGCAGCCCCCGAGGACAGGGGACCTACGAGCAGTACTTC
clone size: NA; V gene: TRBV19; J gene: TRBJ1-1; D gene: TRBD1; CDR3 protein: CASTRDRMNTEAFF; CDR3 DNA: TGTGCCAGTACCAGGGACAGAATGAACACTGAAGCTTTCTTT
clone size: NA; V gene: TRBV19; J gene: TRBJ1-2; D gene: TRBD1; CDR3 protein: CASSSPPGTGVPVHGYTF; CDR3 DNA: TGTGCCAGTAGTTCCCCCCCCGGGACAGGGGTCCCTGTTCATGGCTACACCTTC
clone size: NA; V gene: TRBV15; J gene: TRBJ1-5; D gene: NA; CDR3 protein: CATSRPGGGNQPQHF; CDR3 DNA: TGTGCCACCAGCCGCCCCGGAGGGGGCAATCAGCCCCAGCATTTT
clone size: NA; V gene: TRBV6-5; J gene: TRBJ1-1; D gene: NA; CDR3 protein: CASRPERNTEAFF; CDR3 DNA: TGTGCCAGCCGCCCCGAAAGGAACACTGAAGCTTTCTTT
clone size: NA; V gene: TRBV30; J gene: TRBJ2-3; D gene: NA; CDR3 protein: CAWSDPPGSTDTQYF; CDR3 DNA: TGTGCCTGGAGTGATCCTCCAGGGAGCACAGATACGCAGTATTTT
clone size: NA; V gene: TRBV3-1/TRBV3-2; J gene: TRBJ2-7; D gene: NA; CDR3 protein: CASSQERKGLGHYEQYF; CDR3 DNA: TGTGCCAGCAGCCAAGAGAGAAAGGGATTGGGACACTACGAGCAGTACTTC
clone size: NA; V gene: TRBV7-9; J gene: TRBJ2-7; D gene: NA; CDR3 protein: CASSAISFEQYF; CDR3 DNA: TGTGCCAGCAGCGCCATTTCGTTCGAGCAGTACTTC
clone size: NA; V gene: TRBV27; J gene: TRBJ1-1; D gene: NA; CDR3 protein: CASRREGGLGPNTEAFF; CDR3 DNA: TGTGCCAGCAGAAGAGAGGGGGGCCTCGGACCGAACACTGAAGCTTTCTTT
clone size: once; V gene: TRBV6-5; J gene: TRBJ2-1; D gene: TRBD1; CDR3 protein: CASARDRGNEQFF; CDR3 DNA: TGTGCCAGCGCCCGGGACAGGGGGAATGAGCAGTTCTTC
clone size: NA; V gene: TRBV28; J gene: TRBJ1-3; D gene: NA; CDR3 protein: CASSTSRGQRNTIYF; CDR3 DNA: TGTGCCAGCAGTACGTCCCGGGGCCAAAGAAACACCATATATTTT
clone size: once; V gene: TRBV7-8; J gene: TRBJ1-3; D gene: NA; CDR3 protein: CASSLAPALSSGNTIYF; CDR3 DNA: TGTGCCAGCAGCTTAGCCCCGGCCCTAAGCAGTGGAAACACCATATATTTT
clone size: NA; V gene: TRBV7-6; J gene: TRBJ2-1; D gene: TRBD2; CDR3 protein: CASSLGLAGVYNEQFF; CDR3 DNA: TGTGCCAGCAGCTTAGGTCTAGCGGGAGTATACAATGAGCAGTTCTTC
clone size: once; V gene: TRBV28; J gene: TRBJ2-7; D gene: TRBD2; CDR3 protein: CASSGVAGGPSYEQYF; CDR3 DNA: TGTGCCAGCAGTGGGGTAGCGGGAGGGCCCTCCTACGAGCAGTACTTC
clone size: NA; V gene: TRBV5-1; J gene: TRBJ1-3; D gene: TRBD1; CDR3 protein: CASSPGTGAGNTIYF; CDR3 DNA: TGCGCCAGCAGCCCTGGGACAGGGGCTGGAAACACCATATATTTT
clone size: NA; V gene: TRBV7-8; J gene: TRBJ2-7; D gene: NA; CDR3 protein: CASSLGAIYEQYF; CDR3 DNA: TGTGCCAGCAGCTTAGGGGCCATCTACGAGCAGTACTTC
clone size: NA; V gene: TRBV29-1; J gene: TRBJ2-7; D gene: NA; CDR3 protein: CSVVGGLTYEQYF; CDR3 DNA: TGCAGCGTTGTCGGGGGTTTAACCTACGAGCAGTACTTC
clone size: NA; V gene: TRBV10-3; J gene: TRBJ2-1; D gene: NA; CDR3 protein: CAIAGEENNEQFF; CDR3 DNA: TGTGCCATCGCCGGTGAGGAGAACAATGAGCAGTTCTTC
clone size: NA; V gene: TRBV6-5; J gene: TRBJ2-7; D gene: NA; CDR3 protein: CASAMGGVYEQYF; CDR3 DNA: TGTGCCAGCGCAATGGGGGGAGTATACGAGCAGTACTTC
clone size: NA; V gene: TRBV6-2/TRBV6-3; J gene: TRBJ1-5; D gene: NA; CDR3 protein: CASSYNIAGSQPQHF; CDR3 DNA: TGTGCCAGCAGTTACAATATAGCGGGTAGCCAGCCCCAGCATTTT
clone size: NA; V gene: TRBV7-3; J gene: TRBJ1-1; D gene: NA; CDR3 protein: CASSPDPNTEAFF; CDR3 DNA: TGTGCCAGCAGCCCCGATCCGAACACTGAAGCTTTCTTT
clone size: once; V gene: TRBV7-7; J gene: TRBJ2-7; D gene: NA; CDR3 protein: CASSLNTGTYEQYF; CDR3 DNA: TGTGCTAGCAGCCTCAACACAGGGACCTACGAGCAGTACTTC
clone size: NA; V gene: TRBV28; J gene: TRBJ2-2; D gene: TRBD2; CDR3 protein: CASSSIAGEWTGELFF; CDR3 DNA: TGTGCCAGCAGTTCTATAGCGGGAGAGTGGACCGGGGAGCTGTTTTTT
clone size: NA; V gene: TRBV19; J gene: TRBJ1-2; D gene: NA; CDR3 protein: CASSMYGAIYGYTF; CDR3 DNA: TGTGCCAGTAGTATGTACGGGGCAATCTATGGCTACACCTTC
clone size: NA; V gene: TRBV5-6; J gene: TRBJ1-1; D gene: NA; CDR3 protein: CASTLAGGFTEAFF; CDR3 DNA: TGTGCCAGCACTTTGGCGGGGGGCTTCACTGAAGCTTTCTTT
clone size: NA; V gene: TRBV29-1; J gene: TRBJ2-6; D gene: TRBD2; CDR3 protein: CSVGLAGPSGANVLTF; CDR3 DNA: TGCAGCGTTGGTCTAGCGGGGCCCTCTGGGGCCAACGTCCTGACTTTC
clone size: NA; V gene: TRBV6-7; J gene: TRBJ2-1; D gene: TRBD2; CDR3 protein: CASSSSGGAGGSHNEQFF; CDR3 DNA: TGTGCCAGCAGTTCCTCCGGAGGGGCGGGAGGGTCCCACAATGAGCAGTTCTTC
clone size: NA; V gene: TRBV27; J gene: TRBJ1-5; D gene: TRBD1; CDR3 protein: CASSLSYQTGPNQPQHF; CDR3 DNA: TGTGCCAGCAGTTTATCTTACCAGACAGGGCCGAATCAGCCCCAGCATTTT
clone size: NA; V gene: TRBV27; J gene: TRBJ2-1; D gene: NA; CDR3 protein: CASSVFGGGTSYNEQFF; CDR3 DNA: TGTGCCAGCTCTGTTTTCGGGGGAGGCACCTCCTACAATGAGCAGTTCTTC
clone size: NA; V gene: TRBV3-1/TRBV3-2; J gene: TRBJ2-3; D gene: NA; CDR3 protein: CASSQGSGADTQYF; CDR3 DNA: TGTGCCAGCAGCCAAGGTTCGGGTGCAGATACGCAGTATTTT
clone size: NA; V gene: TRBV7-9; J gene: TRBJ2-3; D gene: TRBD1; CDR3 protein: CASSLFGTGSTDTQYF; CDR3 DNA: TGTGCCAGCAGCTTATTTGGGACAGGGAGCACAGATACGCAGTATTTT
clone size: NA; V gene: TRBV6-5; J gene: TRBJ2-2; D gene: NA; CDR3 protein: CASSYSPTGFTGELFF; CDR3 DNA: TGTGCCAGCAGTTACTCCCCGACGGGCTTCACCGGGGAGCTGTTTTTT
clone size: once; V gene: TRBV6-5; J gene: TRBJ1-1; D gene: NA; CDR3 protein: CASSKDGYTEAFF; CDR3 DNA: TGTGCCAGCAGTAAGGACGGTTACACTGAAGCTTTCTTT
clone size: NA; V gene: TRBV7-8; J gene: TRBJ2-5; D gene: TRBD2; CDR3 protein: CASSTLAGGLQETQYF; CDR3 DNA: TGTGCCAGCAGTACTTTAGCGGGAGGGTTGCAAGAGACCCAGTACTTC
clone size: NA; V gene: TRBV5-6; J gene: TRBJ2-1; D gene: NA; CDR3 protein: CASSLGAGNNEQFF; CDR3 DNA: TGTGCCAGCAGCTTGGGGGCGGGAAACAATGAGCAGTTCTTC
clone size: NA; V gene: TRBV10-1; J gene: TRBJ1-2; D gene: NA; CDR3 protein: CASSERQDYGYTF; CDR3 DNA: TGCGCCAGCAGCGAAAGGCAGGACTATGGCTACACCTTC
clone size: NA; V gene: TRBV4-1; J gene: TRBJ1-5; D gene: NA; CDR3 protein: CASSQAESQNQPQHF; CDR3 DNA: TGCGCCAGCAGCCAAGCGGAGTCCCAAAATCAGCCCCAGCATTTT
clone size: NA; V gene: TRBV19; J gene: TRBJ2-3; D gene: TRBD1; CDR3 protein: CASSPGQVVPGDTQYF; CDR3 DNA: TGTGCCAGTAGCCCCGGACAGGTGGTCCCCGGGGATACGCAGTATTTT
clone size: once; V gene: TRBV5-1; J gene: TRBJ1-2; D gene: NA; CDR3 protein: CASSLGTGPYGYTF; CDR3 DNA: TGCGCCAGCAGCTTGGGTACAGGACCCTATGGCTACACCTTC
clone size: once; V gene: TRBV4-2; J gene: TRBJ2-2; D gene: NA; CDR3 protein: CASSQETALRRGTGELFF; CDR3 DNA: TGTGCCAGCAGCCAAGAGACAGCTCTCCGGCGGGGAACCGGGGAGCTGTTTTTT
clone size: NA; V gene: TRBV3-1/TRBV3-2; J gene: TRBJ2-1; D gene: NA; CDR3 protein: CASSQDIGGRINEQFF; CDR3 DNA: TGTGCCAGCAGCCAAGATATCGGCGGGCGGATCAATGAGCAGTTCTTC
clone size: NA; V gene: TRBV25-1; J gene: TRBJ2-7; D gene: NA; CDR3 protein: CASSEFNSLYEQYF; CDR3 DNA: TGTGCCAGCAGTGAATTTAACAGTCTTTACGAGCAGTACTTC
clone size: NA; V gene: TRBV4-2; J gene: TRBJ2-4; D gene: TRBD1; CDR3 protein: CASSLVNSGTGVHIQYF; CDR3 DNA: TGTGCCAGCAGCCTCGTCAACTCCGGGACAGGGGTGCACATTCAGTACTTC